This T cell receptor (beta chain) was identified in a study of blood T cell repertoires in COVID-19. Study at large: The origin of the acute and convalescent COVID-19 samples was the United States, Italy and Spain.

J lost 4 bases, V lost 0 bases, and 3 bases had no gene match. This CDR3 is built from 15 residues. Germline V CDR1 and CDR2: MNHEY, SMNVEV (reference sequence). Sequencing was performed with immunoSEQ multiplex PCR; in TCRdb, only in-frame clones are kept and a portion is missing. The repertoire holds over 150,000 clones, with around 80% as singletons. V is TRBV27 and J is TRBJ2-7; 10 bases are a match to TRBD2. This TCR derives from a woman between 40 and 50 years old with COVID-19, enrolled during active disease. The material sequenced was peripheral blood. CDR3: CASSLSGLALYEQYF. Written as DNA, the CDR3 is TGTGCCAGCAGTTTATCGGGACTAGCGTTGTACGAGCAGTACTTC.